This T cell receptor (beta chain) was observed in a study of cytotoxic CD8 clonotypes in ibrutinib-treated CLL. General study points: Elevated clonality accompanied ibrutinib response, with a return toward baseline values at progression.

This CDR3 is 11 amino acids long. Germline V gives CDR1 SQVTM, CDR2 ANQGSEA. The V end lost 7 bases, the J end lost 2 bases, and 9 bases lay between the germline ends. About this clone itself: Its antigen is not identified.

Assay used: immunoSEQ multiplex PCR; TCRdb lists only in-frame clones, some missing. The table lists about 300,000 clones, 60% to 80% of them singletons. The sample in question was PBMCs, obtained at disease progression, from a patient treated with ibrutinib. This receptor was obtained from a human donor with chronic lymphocytic leukemia. The chain is built from TRBV29-1 and TRBJ2-7; D is perhaps TRBD1 (6 bases). This chain's CDR3 is CSGGQTYEQYF. CDR3 bases: TGCAGCGGGGGACAAACCTACGAGCAGTACTTC.